These 22 T cell receptor beta chains share one sample of origin, sequenced in a study of T cells in Graves' hyperthyroidism and ophthalmopathy. Researchers amplified the TCR beta CDR3 regions from RNA transcripts. The TCR CDR3 was amplified in a first-round RT-PCR using the HTBI primer set. Via MiXCR, TCRdb re-called the multiplex PCR reads, giving one row per CDR3 protein. The repertoire has approximately 360,000 distinct CDR3 sequences, 15% to 18% of them found once; the top ten carry about 30%. The source material was blood. Receptor source: a woman aged 18-35 years with Graves' hyperthyroidism that later progressed to Graves' ophthalmopathy.

The rearrangement uses TRBV20-1 and TRBJ2-1, with D unresolved. The CDR3 runs 12 residues. Trimming stripped 5 bases from V and 6 bases from J, with 11 bases between. CDR1 and CDR2 from the germline V gene are DFQATT and SNEGSKA (reference sequence). The CDR3 here is CSAALGCNEQFF. Here the CDR3 DNA reads TGCAGTGCTGCACTGGGGTGCAATGAGCAGTTCTTC.

This chain joins TRBV28 and TRBJ2-1; 7 bases match TRBD2. Germline V gene lookup returns CDR1 MDHEN and CDR2 SYDVKM. J was trimmed by 2 bases and V by 1 base; bases with no gene match: 5. The CDR3 length is 16 residues. The CDR3 nucleotides are TGTGCCAGCAGTTTATCTCTAGCGGCCCCCTACAATGAGCAGTTCTTC. As protein: CASSLSLAAPYNEQFF.

The chain has TRBV6-2 or TRBV6-3 and TRBJ2-7; D is possibly TRBD1 or TRBD2 (5 bases each). The CDR3 is made up of 15 amino acids. Trimming pared 6 bases from V and 3 bases from J, leaving 18 bases between. The V gene's germline CDR1 is MNHEY and CDR2 SVGEGT. The CDR3 spells CASSQTGTSNYEQYF. CDR3 nucleotide sequence: TGTGCCAGCAGCCAGACCGGGACGTCCAACTACGAGCAGTACTTC.

This clonotype has a count of ten or more. The chain recombines TRBV28 with TRBJ1-4; D unclear. The germline V and J ends were trimmed by 7 bases and 3 bases, with 9 bases remaining between them. The CDR3 length is 13 residues. CDR1 and CDR2 from the germline V gene are MDHEN and SYDVKM. The CDR3 DNA follows: TGTGCCAGCATGTCCGGGCCTAATGAAAAACTGTTTTTT. Protein product: CASMSGPNEKLFF.

Concerning this clonotype itself: This may arise from a read error, as a much more abundant clone is one base away. The DNA of the CDR3 is TGTGCCAGCAGCCCCCAGCGGCTCACCGGGGGGCTGTTTTTT. As protein: CASSPQRLTGGLFF. This chain connects TRBV28 to TRBJ2-2; maybe TRBD2 (6 bases). CDR1 is MDHEN and CDR2 is SYDVKM in the germline V gene. The CDR3 is 14 residues long.

The rearrangement joins TRBV20-1 to TRBJ1-1; D perhaps matches TRBD1 (5 bases). This CDR3 comprises 13 residues. CDR1 is DFQATT and CDR2 is SNEGSKA in the germline V gene (reference sequence). CDR3 residues: CICPGQGNTEAFF. The CDR3 DNA follows: TGCATCTGCCCGGGGCAAGGGAACACTGAAGCTTTCTTT.

As DNA, the CDR3 is TGTGCCAGCAGCTTAAGATTAGCGGGAGGAGACGGGGAGCTGTTTTTT. It yields the protein CASSLRLAGGDGELFF. The chain is built from TRBV11-3 and TRBJ2-2, with 10 bases lining up with TRBD2. Germline V CDR1 and CDR2: SGHNT, YENEEA. The V and J ends lost 2 bases and 7 bases, in that order; junction bases with no gene match: 7. The CDR3 contains 16 residues.

With regard to this clonotype: A read error may produce the germline difference seen at one junction end. The chain links TRBV3-1 to TRBJ2-4; the match to TRBD2 covers 9 bases. The J call may be wrong; the DNA end is better matched by TRBJ2-1. Looked up from germline, CDR1 is LGHDT and CDR2 is YNNKEL (reference sequence). This CDR3 spans 15 amino acids. The CDR3 loop reads CASSQIAGVGNDQFF. In DNA form, the CDR3 reads TGTGCCAGCAGTCAGATAGCGGGAGTGGGCAATGATCAGTTCTTC.

This clonotype was observed a few times. This rearrangement joins TRBV24-1 to TRBJ1-2; TRBD1 matches at 7 bases. Germline V gene sequence: CDR1 KGHDR, CDR2 SFDVKD. There are 12 residues in the CDR3. V trimming: 11 bases; J trimming: 2 bases; junction bases outside the gene matches: 4. In nucleotides, the CDR3 is TGTGCCATAGGGGGCGGGAACTATGGCTACACCTTC. This codes for CAIGGGNYGYTF.

This clonotype was seen repeatedly, ten times or more. The chain uses TRBV29-1 and TRBJ1-1; 7 bases fit TRBD1. Germline values: CDR1 SQVTM, CDR2 ANQGSEA. The CDR3 has 13 residues. V shed 6 bases, J shed 0 bases, and the junction held 4 bases outside the gene matches. The CDR3 loop reads CSVLGQLNTEAFF. CDR3 DNA sequence: TGCAGCGTACTGGGACAGTTGAACACTGAAGCTTTCTTT.

The chain employs TRBV4-2 and TRBJ2-6; D not resolved. Germline V lookup: CDR1 LGHNA, CDR2 YNFKEQ. V gave up 0 bases and J gave up 0 bases, with 9 bases separating them. The CDR3 runs 17 residues. The CDR3 loop is CASSQEERDSGANVLTF. In DNA form, the CDR3 reads TGTGCCAGCAGCCAAGAAGAAAGGGACTCTGGGGCCAACGTCCTGACTTTC.

This clonotype was counted at least ten times. The rearrangement joins TRBV2 to TRBJ2-7, with 11 bases aligning to TRBD2. The CDR3 covers 14 residues. V lost 6 bases and J lost 5; bases outside the gene matches: 6. Germline V CDR1 and CDR2: SNHLY, FYNNEI. CDR3 region: CASRTSGAMDEQYF. The CDR3 nucleotides read TGTGCCAGCAGGACTAGCGGGGCAATGGACGAGCAGTACTTC.

The rearrangement links TRBV7-6 to TRBJ2-2; 11 nucleotides line up with TRBD2. V lost 5 bases to trimming and J lost 3 bases; unmatched junction nucleotides: 5. Germline values: CDR1 SGHVS, CDR2 FNYEAQ. CDR3 size: 16 residues. The CDR3 DNA follows: TGTGCCAGCAGCCAATTAGCGGGAGGGTACACCGGGGAGCTGTTTTTT. The encoded protein is CASSQLAGGYTGELFF. Together with reference TRBV7-6 and TRBJ2-2, the CDR3 gives the full variable domain: GAGVSQSPRYKVTKRGQDVALRCDPISGHVSLYWYRQALGQGPEFLTYFNYEAQQDKSGLPNDRFSAERPEGSISTLTIQRTEQRDSAMYRCASSQLAGGYTGELFFGEGSRLTVL.

This clonotype turned up a few times. The chain uses TRBV24-1 and TRBJ1-2; no clear D gene. The V gene lost 2 bases and the J gene lost 5 bases, with 5 bases spanning the gap. The CDR3 totals 12 residues. Looked up from germline, CDR1 is KGHDR and CDR2 is SFDVKD. The DNA for the CDR3 is TGTGCCACCAGTGATTCCCTATATGGCTACACCTTC. Protein sequence: CATSDSLYGYTF.

Concerning this clonotype: Just one base apart from a much larger clone, this may be a read error. This chain links TRBV5-1 with TRBJ1-3; possible D gene TRBD1, 6 bases. This CDR3 spans 15 amino acids. The germline CDR1 and CDR2 sequences are SGHRS and YFSETQ. CDR3 loop: CAGSLEAGAGNTIYF. CDR3 nucleotides: TGCGCCGGCAGCTTGGAGGCAGGGGCCGGAAACACCATATATTTT.

The V gene is TRBV28, the J gene TRBJ2-1; possibly TRBD2 for D (6 bases). Germline V gene data show CDR1 as MDHEN and CDR2 as SYDVKM. V lost 6 bases to trimming and J lost 6 bases, with 21 bases between them. The CDR3 consists of 16 residues. The CDR3: CASSQGWGRDFNEQFF. In DNA form, the CDR3 reads TGTGCCAGCAGCCAAGGGTGGGGTAGGGACTTCAATGAGCAGTTCTTC.

This clonotype was seen at least ten times. The chain combines TRBV6-1 with TRBJ1-1; D is possibly TRBD1 (5 bases). CDR3 length: 15 residues. Per the germline V gene, CDR1 is MNHNS and CDR2 is SASEGT. The V end lost 2 bases, the J end lost 2 bases, and 12 bases lay between the germline ends. The DNA for the CDR3 is TGTGCCAGCAGTGAATCCCCGGGGGGAAACACTGAAGCTTTCTTT. Residues: CASSESPGGNTEAFF.

This clonotype was observed many times. The chain is built from TRBV28 and TRBJ1-5; D possibly corresponds to TRBD1 (5 bases). There are 15 residues in the CDR3. The germline gives CDR1 MDHEN, CDR2 SYDVKM. V lost 0 bases and J 7 bases, leaving 13 bases between the germline ends. The CDR3 spells CASSLWGEEEQPQHF. The CDR3 nucleotides read TGTGCCAGCAGTTTATGGGGGGAAGAGGAACAGCCCCAGCATTTT. The full variable domain, rest sourced from reference TRBV28 and TRBJ1-5, is DVKVTQSSRYLVKRTGEKVFLECVQDMDHENMFWYRQDPGLGLRLIYFSYDVKMKEKGDIPEGYSVSREKKERFSLILESASTNQTSMYLCASSLWGEEEQPQHFGDGTRLSIL.

This clonotype was detected many times. The chain carries TRBV11-2 and TRBJ2-7, with 7 positions matching TRBD2. V shed 2 bases and J 4 bases; nucleotides not matched to a gene: 17. This CDR3 has 18 amino acids. Looked up from germline, CDR1 is SGHAT and CDR2 is FQNNGV. CDR3 DNA sequence: TGTGCCAGCAGCTTAAGCAGCGGGCCCGGGACTAACCCGTACGAGCAGTACTTC. Translated, it gives CASSLSSGPGTNPYEQYF.

The table lists this clonotype with a few counts. This chain joins TRBV29-1 and TRBJ2-7; no definite D call. The germline V and J ends were trimmed by 0 bases and 2 bases, with 5 bases remaining between them. Per germline, CDR1 SQVTM and CDR2 ANQGSEA. The CDR3 runs to 12 residues. This CDR3 reads CSVEDLAYEQYF. CDR3 in DNA: TGCAGCGTTGAAGATCTTGCCTACGAGCAGTACTTC.

This clonotype occurred many times. The chain joins TRBV11-2 to TRBJ2-2; 7 nucleotides line up with TRBD1. CDR3 size: 17 residues. In germline, CDR1 is SGHAT, CDR2 FQNNGV. V trimming: 2 bases; J trimming: 1 base; junction bases outside the gene matches: 7. The chain's CDR3 is CASSLPRGGLNTGELFF. The CDR3 nucleotides are TGTGCCAGCAGCTTACCCAGAGGGGGCTTGAACACCGGGGAGCTGTTTTTT.

V gene TRBV9 combines with J gene TRBJ2-2; 9 bases are a match to TRBD2. J gave up 6 bases and V 0 bases, and 3 bases lay outside the gene matches. Germline loops: CDR1 SGDLS, CDR2 YYNGEE. This CDR3 region has 15 residues. CDR3 coding DNA: TGTGCCAGCAGCGTAGATGCGGGAGGGCCCGGGGAGCTGTTTTTT. Residues: CASSVDAGGPGELFF.